The present entry profiles one T cell receptor (beta chain) with its context. Its antigen is currently not known. Base qualities are not at hand, and no much larger clone is one base apart. The immunoSEQ Assay was used to sequence TCR beta CDR3 regions from DNA. The authors' pipeline ran thus. T cell density was computed as TCR beta template counts normalized to usable DNA estimated by amplifying housekeeping genes. Richness was estimated using the preseqR package, with extrapolation to 400,000 templates for PBMC samples and to 120,000 templates for tissue samples. Clonality was defined by subtracting Pielou's evenness from one. Tissue-enriched TCRs were identified by differential abundance testing using productive amino-acid clonotypes, minimum total count 5 and alpha 0.1. The Jaccard Index and the Morisita Overlap Index were used to measure how much the repertoires overlapped between compartments. TCR beta CDR3s were clustered by GLIPH together with public tetramer-defined viral CDR3s, and at least three viral sequences plus V-gene enrichment were required for viral motifs. In TCRdb, the immuneACCESS table is reduced to in-frame sequences with V and J assigned. These tables do not hold every clone; where another copy was compared, an unresolved V gene accounts for under half, and the others remain unexplained. V and J calls and clone size are those listed in that table; D and trimming were worked out from the DNA. A total of about 74,000 clones appear in this sample, roughly 83% of them only once. Clones ranked in the top ten supply 1.3% of the sample.

This specimen belongs to a study of T cells in localized non-small cell lung cancer (dated by TCRdb to 2019 to 2021). About the study as a whole: T cell repertoires of 236 early-stage NSCLC patients were analyzed, with tumors being compared against uninvolved tumor-adjacent lungs. The cohort comprised 200 to 300 treatment-naïve NSCLC patients with resected, localized lung tumors. Of the NSCLC patients, roughly 130 were male and approximately 100 were female, and the mean age was approximately 66 years.

At diagnosis, peripheral blood, uninvolved tumor-adjacent lung and tumor were collected and were preserved as a mix of fresh-frozen and FFPE material. For TCR repertoire profiling, the blood samples were analyzed as peripheral blood mononuclear cells. Results the study describes overall, beyond this receptor: Uninvolved tumor-adjacent lung showed the highest T cell clonality, higher than tumor, which suggests more focused antigenic responses in the uninvolved tumor-adjacent lung. Because the study design was exploratory, TCR variables were selected using unadjusted p-values without false-discovery rate correction. Of the top 100 tumor clones, a median of roughly 53 were detected in paired uninvolved adjacent lung; roughly 26 were also among that lung's top 100. Longer overall survival was associated with higher T cell density in blood, whereas shorter survival was associated with higher clonality in adjacent lung. Multi-region tumor sequencing was not performed, so intratumor heterogeneity could not be excluded.

Trimming removed 2 bases from V and 2 bases from J, leaving 10 bases between the germline ends. Counted from cysteine to phenylalanine, this CDR3 has 16 amino acids. Only CDR3 DNA is held: 48 bases, read in frame from base 1. In the germline V gene, CDR1 corresponds to SGHVS and CDR2 to FNYEAQ. The specimen comprised peripheral blood, sampled before any cancer treatment. The sequence is built from TRBV7-6 and TRBJ2-6; a weak D assignment points to TRBD1 (6 bases agree). This clonotype originated in a female donor at least 60 years old with stage I lung adenocarcinoma. The CDR3 region has the sequence CASSLWPGAGANVLTF. The DNA is TGTGCCAGCAGCTTATGGCCAGGGGCTGGGGCCAACGTCCTGACTTTC.